This T cell receptor (beta chain) stems from a study of T cells after yellow fever vaccination (dated by TCRdb to about 2019). Concerning the study at large: Libraries from fractions with low cell numbers were prepared with the SMART-Seq v4 Ultra Low Input RNA kit. To follow T-cell clones before and after primary and booster YFV17D yellow fever vaccination, bulk TCR alpha and beta repertoires were sequenced over time. Two healthy male donors, one aged 18 to 30 and one aged 30 to 39 years, were included in the cohort. Blood was drawn at multiple timepoints before and after primary and secondary immunization, with bulk PBMC replicates and cell subsets isolated.

TCR cDNA was made using 5'RACE template switching, a step that added a universal primer site and unique molecular identifiers. Priming of cDNA synthesis was performed from both the TCR alpha and TCR beta constant segments. Library amplification involved two PCR steps, and the second step added sample barcodes and sequencing adapters. Sequencing of the libraries was done on either Illumina HiSeq 2500 (2x100 bp) or NovaSeq (2x150 bp). The authors processed their data as follows. Demultiplexing of reads and collapsing into UMI consensus sequences were performed with MIGEC, and V(D)J alignment was carried out with MiXCR. Vaccine-responding clonotypes were defined with edgeR using replicate PBMC samples, requiring FDR below 0.01 and a log2 fold change above 5 up to day 15. Each bulk clonotype was labeled CD4 or CD8 based on which sequenced repertoire, CD4 or CD8, contained the clonotype at higher abundance. The public reads were run again by TCRdb, first through fastp at Q25 and then through MiXCR, and only productive beta chains were kept. Merged by CDR3 protein, the rows form single entries marked with the most common genes and DNA. What appears here as the V and J calls and clone size reflects TCRdb's work, not the paper's. Present in this sample are about 500,000 distinct CDR3 sequences, around 17% of which were seen just once. Of the sample, 15% to 20% is held by the ten largest clones.

What the research found in general, with its limitations: Only two donors were included in the study, so the extent to which the findings can be generalized is limited. The secondary T-cell response was weaker than the primary response but faster, peaking on day 5 instead of day 15. Most clones expanded after primary vaccination (96% of CD4 and around 89% of CD8) were re-detected after the booster, suggesting that broad memory maintenance occurred. Because abundant contaminating clonotypes from the bulk population could be contained in FACS-sorted repertoires, computational filtering was required. A small share of clonotypes occurred in both CD4 and CD8 compartments, likely arising from convergent recombination.

The CDR3 runs 18 amino acids, cysteine and phenylalanine included. The DNA shown is the 54-base CDR3, in frame from base 1. Based on the germline V gene, the CDR1 and CDR2 sequences are LGHNA and YSLEER. Clipping removes 2 bases from V and 0 bases from J, with 9 as the unmatched junction base count. Notes on this clonotype: What antigen it recognizes has not been identified. The record has no base qualities; no much larger clone is one base away.

This specimen's treatment or condition label, per the study, means: live attenuated yellow fever vaccine strain. Two biological replicates of bulk PBMCs were collected at each blood-draw timepoint. PBMCs were isolated from peripheral blood using a standard Ficoll-Paque protocol. TriZol was used to extract RNA from bulk PBMCs, CD4 and CD8 fractions, and dextramer-positive and dextramer-negative fractions. Sequenced material: PBMCs, taken roughly 5 days after the first yellow fever vaccination. The chain is assembled from TRBV4-3 and TRBJ2-1; 8 bases in the middle match TRBD2. The sequence was obtained from a man aged 18 to 30 who received the YFV17D yellow fever vaccine. The CDR3 region reads CASSQSRGDLSSYNEQFF. The bases are TGCGCCAGCAGCCAATCGCGGGGGGACCTGAGCTCCTACAATGAGCAGTTCTTC.